This record concerns one TCR beta chain sequence. No antigen is known for it. This CDR3 is 13 amino acids long. Germline V lookup: CDR1 LNHDA, CDR2 SQIVND (reference sequence). The V and J ends lost 3 bases and 1 base respectively, with 6 bases between them. Assay: immunoSEQ multiplex PCR; the TCRdb copy retains only in-frame clones and omits some. The sample contains fewer than 130,000 clones, approximately 94% of which appear only once. Timing groups of about 4 and about 12 weeks for second doses were pooled. These data belong to a study of T cell responses to AZD1222 COVID-19 vaccine. Study observations and caveats: Rises in breadth and depth of Spike-specific TCRs came after two AZD1222 doses. Among the donors, most were white British and more were female, and clonal diversity was possibly underestimated.

Sequenced material: peripheral blood, taken 28 days after the second AZD1222 dose. This rearrangement joins TRBV19 to TRBJ1-1; D is unclear. The clonotype comes from an adult who received the AZD1222 COVID-19 vaccine. In DNA form, the CDR3 reads TGTGCCAGTAGTATGGGCGGGAACACTGAAGCTTTCTTT. This gives the protein CASSMGGNTEAFF.